This entry lists 25 T cell receptor beta chains sequenced from one sample in a study of Graves' ophthalmopathy and Graves' hyperthyroidism. From RNA, the CDR3 regions of TCR beta chains were amplified and sequenced. Second-round multiplex PCR came after first-round RT-PCR with HTBI primers. TCRdb analysed the multiplex PCR reads with MiXCR anew, one entry per CDR3 protein. In the table there are about 620,000 distinct CDR3 sequences, approximately 21% of which are singletons. The sample comprised peripheral blood. The receptor source for this set is a young woman with stable Graves' hyperthyroidism. Some clones in this sample may be carry-over from other donors' samples.

The CDR3 spells CASSSTTLNQPQHF. The CDR3 DNA reads TGTGCCAGCAGCTCCACGACCCTGAATCAGCCCCAGCATTTT. The J gene is TRBJ1-5, the V gene TRBV9; D not resolved. Trimming shortened V by 4 bases and J by 4 bases, and 12 bases separated the two germline ends. The CDR3 consists of 14 residues. Germline V CDR1 and CDR2: SGDLS, YYNGEE.

This clonotype occurred a few times. V is TRBV30 and J is TRBJ1-1, with a tentative D call TRBD1 (5 bases). In germline, CDR1 is GTSNPN, CDR2 SVGIG (reference sequence). The V end was cut by 4 bases, the J end by 2 bases, with 20 bases between. This CDR3 region has 16 residues. CDR3 amino acids: CAWTLKGGHRNTEAFF. In DNA form, the CDR3 reads TGTGCCTGGACCCTAAAGGGAGGACACCGAAACACTGAAGCTTTCTTT.

This clonotype has only a few counts. V is TRBV9 and J is TRBJ1-1; TRBD1 matches at 7 bases. Trimming at V came to 4 bases and at J to 6 bases, leaving 12 bases not matched to a gene. This CDR3 comprises 15 residues. Per the germline V gene, CDR1 is SGDLS and CDR2 is YYNGEE. In DNA form, the CDR3 reads TGTGCCAGCAGCCCGACAGGGAGGGAGGTCGCTGAAGCTTTCTTT. Translating it yields CASSPTGREVAEAFF.

This clonotype came up many times. This chain connects TRBV28 to TRBJ1-2; 9 nucleotides agree with TRBD1. With 6 bases clipped from V and 0 bases from J, the junction kept 8 bases outside the gene matches. CDR3 length equals 16 residues. Germline-derived CDR1 and CDR2 are MDHEN and SYDVKM. In DNA, the CDR3 is TGTGCCAGCAGCTCACTACAGGGGGCTACTAACTATGGCTACACCTTC. Encoded protein: CASSSLQGATNYGYTF.

In this sample, this clonotype turned up a few times. The J gene is TRBJ2-6, the V gene TRBV6-2 or TRBV6-3; 10 bases match TRBD1. Germline trimming cut 2 bases from V and 7 bases from J; bases unmatched to any gene: 11. The CDR3 is 18 residues long. The V gene's germline CDR1 is MNHEY and CDR2 SVGEGT. The CDR3 spells CASSYRGTGAPRANVLTF. The CDR3 DNA reads TGTGCCAGCAGTTACCGAGGGACAGGGGCACCCCGAGCCAACGTCCTGACTTTC.

The V call is TRBV27, the J call TRBJ1-1, with D possibly matching TRBD1 (5 bases). The length of the CDR3 is 13 residues. Trimming cost V 8 bases and J 4 bases, with 14 bases left between them. Germline V gene lookup returns CDR1 MNHEY and CDR2 SMNVEV (reference sequence). CDR3 sequence reads: CASPPTVPTEAFF. The CDR3 DNA sequence: TGTGCCAGCCCCCCGACAGTTCCCACTGAAGCTTTCTTT.

The chain employs TRBV27 and TRBJ1-2; D is possibly TRBD1 (5 bases). This CDR3 is built from 12 residues. CDR1 and CDR2 (germline): MNHEY, SMNVEV (reference sequence). Trimming shortened V by 10 bases and J by 8 bases, and 17 bases separated the two germline ends. The CDR3 DNA follows: TGTGCCACCGGGACGGGGGATCTAGGCTACACCTTC. Its translation: CATGTGDLGYTF.

The rearrangement joins TRBV12-3 or TRBV12-4 to TRBJ2-2, with D perhaps given as TRBD1 or TRBD2 (6 bases each). V lost 6 bases and J 3 bases, leaving 11 bases between the germline ends. This CDR3 spans 14 amino acids. The CDR3 DNA sequence: TGTGCCAGCAGAGGGGGGCTATACACCGGGGAGCTGTTTTTT. Protein sequence: CASRGGLYTGELFF.

The V and J genes are TRBV12-3 or TRBV12-4 and TRBJ1-1; no definite D call. V lost 3 bases, J lost 6 bases, and 14 bases lay in between. The CDR3 covers 14 residues. The CDR3: CASSFRSSLSEAFF. CDR3 bases: TGTGCCAGCAGTTTTAGATCATCGTTATCTGAAGCTTTCTTT.

This clonotype was observed a few times. This chain joins TRBV12-3 or TRBV12-4 and TRBJ1-3; D not certain. This CDR3 region has 16 residues. Trimming left V 5 bases short and J 0 bases short, with 14 bases between. CDR3 protein: CASSPIVAISGNTIYF. The CDR3 nucleotides read TGTGCCAGCAGTCCAATAGTGGCCATCTCTGGAAACACCATATATTTT.

V is TRBV30 and J is TRBJ1-1; no firm D call. This CDR3 spans 11 amino acids. Germline CDR1 is GTSNPN and CDR2 is SVGIG (reference sequence). The V end was cut by 0 bases, the J end by 5 bases, with 4 bases between. CDR3 sequence reads: CAWSVQTEAFF. The CDR3 nucleotides are TGTGCCTGGAGTGTACAGACTGAAGCTTTCTTT.

This clonotype was recorded at least ten times. The chain recombines TRBV6-4 with TRBJ2-5; 10 nucleotides align to TRBD2. V was clipped by 7 bases and J by 4 bases; unmatched bases: 6. This CDR3 is built from 14 residues. In germline, CDR1 is MRHNA, CDR2 SNTAGT. The CDR3 is CASIGLAGVETQYF. The DNA of the CDR3 is TGTGCCAGCATCGGCCTAGCGGGAGTAGAGACCCAGTACTTC.

Many counts were recorded for this clonotype. The chain is built from TRBV7-2 and TRBJ2-5; D uncertain. V lost 5 bases, J lost 1 base, and 11 bases lay in between. CDR3 length equals 14 residues. Germline values: CDR1 SGHTA, CDR2 FQGNSA. CDR3 sequence reads: CASSLGRVQETQYF. The CDR3 region has the DNA TGTGCCAGCAGCCTCGGTCGGGTCCAAGAGACCCAGTACTTC.

This clonotype has at least ten counts. The chain couples TRBV12-3 or TRBV12-4 to TRBJ2-5, with 7 positions matching TRBD1. V shed 5 bases and J 4 bases; nucleotides not matched to a gene: 7. The CDR3 consists of 14 residues. In DNA, the CDR3 is TGTGCCAGCAGTGACAGGGTTTATAGAGAGACCCAGTACTTC. It is translated as CASSDRVYRETQYF.

Details on this clonotype: A clone one base away is much larger, so this may be a read error. Since the CDR3 does not end with the conserved phenylalanine or tryptophan, this likely comes from a read error. This chain joins TRBV29-1 and TRBJ1-1, with D unclear. The CDR3 is made up of 10 amino acids. Germline V gene sequence: CDR1 SQVTM, CDR2 ANQGSEA. The CDR3 DNA sequence: TGCAGTGGGTGGTACACTGAAGCTTTCTAT. It is translated as CSGWYTEAFY.

Many counts were recorded for this clonotype. V and J are TRBV25-1 and TRBJ1-1; unclear D gene. Germline V gives CDR1 MGHDK, CDR2 SYGVNS. The CDR3 loop spans 13 amino acids. V lost 3 bases to trimming and J lost 3 bases, with 8 bases between them. The CDR3 nucleotides are TGTGCCAGCAGTGATGGAGAGGACACTGAAGCTTTCTTT. Protein: CASSDGEDTEAFF. Full variable domain (outside the CDR3, taken from reference TRBV25-1 and TRBJ1-1): EADIYQTPRYLVIGTGKKITLECSQTMGHDKMYWYQQDPGMELHLIHYSYGVNSTEKGDLSSESTVSRIRTEHFPLTLESARPSHTSQYLCASSDGEDTEAFFGQGTRLTVV.

J is TRBJ1-1 and V is TRBV9; D gene unclear. This CDR3 comprises 13 residues. Germline V gene sequence: CDR1 SGDLS, CDR2 YYNGEE. V lost 0 bases and J 4 bases, leaving 7 bases between the germline ends. CDR3 nucleotides: TGTGCCAGCAGCGTAGGTAGCGTCACTGAAGCTTTCTTT. Encoded protein: CASSVGSVTEAFF.

Many counts were recorded for this clonotype. The CDR3 region has the DNA TGTGCCAGCAGTTTAGTAGATTCCCGAACCTACGAGCAGTACTTC. Amino acid sequence: CASSLVDSRTYEQYF. V gene TRBV12-3 or TRBV12-4 combines with J gene TRBJ2-7; D not resolved. CDR3 length: 15 residues. V gave up 1 base and J gave up 2 bases, with 12 bases separating them.

This clonotype was seen many times. The chain carries TRBV10-3 and TRBJ2-2, with 9 bases aligning to TRBD1. Germline CDR1 reads ENHRY; CDR2 reads SYGVKD. Losses at the gene ends were 2 bases for V and 4 bases for J; bases not matched to a gene: 5. The CDR3 is 16 residues long. Written as DNA, the CDR3 is TGTGCCATCAGTGAGCGCGGGACAGGGCCCACCGGGGAGCTGTTTTTT. This gives the protein CAISERGTGPTGELFF.

This clonotype has ten or more counts. J is TRBJ1-2 and V is TRBV19; 7 nucleotides align to TRBD1. V lost 7 bases to trimming and J lost 3 bases; unmatched junction nucleotides: 2. This CDR3 has 12 residues. Germline CDR1 and CDR2: LNHDA and SQIVND (reference sequence). This CDR3 is CASTGQDYGYTF. CDR3 bases: TGTGCCAGTACCGGACAGGACTATGGCTACACCTTC.

This clonotype was detected a few times. The V gene is TRBV28, the J gene TRBJ1-5, with a possible D match to TRBD1 (6 bases). CDR3 length equals 18 residues. V was clipped by 3 bases and J by 2 bases, with 20 bases between them. Germline assignment: CDR1 MDHEN and CDR2 SYDVKM. The CDR3 DNA is TGTGCCAGCAGTTTTTTGGGGGCCGCTCGCTTTGGCAATCAGCCCCAGCATTTT. Residues: CASSFLGAARFGNQPQHF.

This clonotype was detected ten times or more. The chain has TRBV7-3 and TRBJ1-2; weak D call: TRBD1 (6 bases). The CDR3 runs to 14 residues. Germline V gene lookup returns CDR1 SGHTA and CDR2 FQGTGA. The V end was cut by 4 bases, the J end by 2 bases, with 11 bases between. CDR3 amino acids: CASSSGTTNYGYTF. In nucleotides, the CDR3 is TGTGCCAGCAGCTCCGGGACAACAAACTATGGCTACACCTTC.

The chain links TRBV13 to TRBJ1-3; the D is unclear. The CDR3 consists of 16 residues. V lost 8 bases, J lost 0 bases, and 17 bases lay in between. The V gene's germline CDR1 is PRHDT and CDR2 FYEKMQ (reference sequence). CDR3 in amino acids: CASLPSWAPSGNTIYF. In nucleotides, the CDR3 is TGTGCCAGCCTTCCCTCATGGGCGCCCTCTGGAAACACCATATATTTT. Drawing the rest from reference TRBV13 and TRBJ1-3, the complete variable domain is AAGVIQSPRHLIKEKRETATLKCYPIPRHDTVYWYQQGPGQDPQFLISFYEKMQSDKGSIPDRFSAQQFSDYHSELNMSSLELGDSALYFCASLPSWAPSGNTIYFGEGSWLTVV.

This clonotype was recorded at least ten times. The chain uses TRBV20-1 and TRBJ2-7; possible D gene TRBD1, 5 bases. Trimming cost V 5 bases and J 3 bases, with 17 bases left between them. Germline V gene sequence: CDR1 DFQATT, CDR2 SNEGSKA (reference sequence). The length of the CDR3 is 14 residues. In DNA, the CDR3 is TGCAGTGCTCAAAGACGAGAAACAGGCTACGAGCAGTACTTC. This gives the protein CSAQRRETGYEQYF.

The chain uses TRBV19 and TRBJ1-2; no clear D. Trimming took off 7 bases at V and 2 bases at J, with 8 bases between the two ends. CDR1 LNHDA and CDR2 SQIVND come from the germline V gene (reference sequence). This CDR3 contains 12 residues. This CDR3 is CASTVDNYGYTF. The CDR3, as DNA: TGTGCCAGTACCGTTGACAACTATGGCTACACCTTC.